This entry lists 15 T cell receptor beta chains sequenced from one sample in a study of breast tumors, draining lymph nodes, adjacent tissues. The lymph nodes were axillary draining lymph nodes from breast cancer patients. TCRdb processed the multiplex PCR reads anew with MiXCR; each CDR3 protein has one entry. The sample yields about 110,000 distinct CDR3 sequences, less than 40% seen once. The sample taken for sequencing was axillary lymph node tissue. All receptors derive from a female donor with breast cancer. Some clones in this sample may be carry-over from other donors' samples.

The table lists this clonotype with many counts. The V gene is TRBV6-6, the J gene TRBJ1-4, with a weak D call TRBD1 (6 bases). Trimming removed 0 bases at V and 7 bases at J, with 21 bases between. CDR3 size: 18 residues. Germline values: CDR1 MNHNY, CDR2 SVGAGI (reference sequence). The CDR3 region is CASSYSLRGGGLGEKLFF. The CDR3 region has the DNA TGTGCCAGCAGTTACTCCTTAAGGGGGGGGGGCCTCGGTGAAAAACTGTTTTTT.

This clonotype has a count of ten or more. The chain joins TRBV7-9 to TRBJ2-7, with 10 bases matching TRBD2. V gave up 4 bases and J gave up 5 bases; unmatched junction bases: 8. This CDR3 is 15 amino acids long. Germline CDR1 reads SEHNR; CDR2 reads FQNEAQ (reference sequence). The CDR3 reads CASSSLGLAFDEQYF. The CDR3 bases are TGTGCCAGCAGCTCTTTGGGACTAGCGTTCGACGAGCAGTACTTC.

The chain is built from TRBV9 and TRBJ2-5, with D maybe TRBD1 (6 bases). From germline, CDR1 is SGDLS and CDR2 YYNGEE. V lost 3 bases and J 7 bases, leaving 16 bases between the germline ends. The CDR3 has 14 amino acids. Here the CDR3 reads CASSAGGRGGTQYF. As DNA, the CDR3 is TGTGCCAGCAGCGCTGGGGGCAGGGGTGGGACCCAGTACTTC.

In this sample, this clonotype turned up many times. CDR3: CAIRPRDSPEEKLFF. Written as DNA, the CDR3 is TGTGCCATCAGGCCCCGGGACAGCCCCGAAGAAAAACTGTTTTTT. J is TRBJ1-4 and V is TRBV10-3, with 7 bases that match TRBD1. Germline assignment: CDR1 ENHRY and CDR2 SYGVKD. J was trimmed by 8 bases and V by 6 bases; bases with no gene match: 12. The CDR3 contains 15 residues.

With regard to this clonotype: The germline gene is not matched at one end of the junction; a read error may be the cause. The gene calls are TRBV12-3 or TRBV12-4 and TRBJ2-2; TRBD1 matches 9 bases. This CDR3 spans 16 amino acids. The CDR3 DNA follows: TGTGCCGGCAGAACCGACAGGGGGTTAGACACCGGGGAGCTGTTTTTT. Its protein is CAGRTDRGLDTGELFF.

This clonotype was seen many times. This chain links TRBV19 with TRBJ2-2, with D possibly being TRBD1 (6 bases). The CDR3 spans 16 residues. V shed 7 bases and J shed 0 bases, with 15 bases lying between them. In germline, CDR1 is LNHDA, CDR2 SQIVND (reference sequence). This CDR3 reads CASMSPGTTNTGELFF. CDR3 sequence (DNA): TGTGCCAGTATGAGTCCCGGGACAACGAACACCGGGGAGCTGTTTTTT.

This clonotype occurred many times. V gene TRBV7-9 combines with J gene TRBJ1-6, with 9 bases identical to TRBD1. This CDR3 region has 14 residues. Unmatched junction bases numbered 6, after V lost 5 bases and J lost 10 bases. The germline CDR1 and CDR2 sequences are SEHNR and FQNEAQ (reference sequence). CDR3 region: CASSEQGAGSPLHF. The CDR3 DNA reads as TGTGCCAGCAGCGAACAGGGGGCAGGGTCACCCCTCCACTTT.

This clonotype was recorded many times. The gene calls are TRBV5-6 and TRBJ2-2, with unresolved D. The CDR3 extends over 13 amino acids. Germline CDR1 reads SGHDT; CDR2 reads YYEEEE. Trimming removed 0 bases at V and 8 bases at J, with 8 bases between. CDR3 in amino acids: CASSLGANGELFF. Here the CDR3 DNA reads TGTGCCAGCAGCTTGGGGGCTAATGGGGAGCTGTTTTTT.

Many counts were recorded for this clonotype. The rearrangement uses TRBV3-1 and TRBJ2-4; no clear D. Germline values: CDR1 LGHDT, CDR2 YNNKEL (reference sequence). The V end was cut by 3 bases, the J end by 3 bases, with 3 bases between. CDR3 length: 12 residues. CDR3 nucleotides: TGTGCCAGCAGCCACAGCAAAAACATTCAGTACTTC. Protein: CASSHSKNIQYF.

J is TRBJ2-1 and V is TRBV4-3; D possibly corresponds to TRBD2 (5 bases). The CDR3 runs to 17 residues. CDR1 and CDR2 from the germline V gene are LGHNA and YSLEER. Between the trimmed V and J ends, which lost 3 bases and 0 bases, there was a span of 15 bases. The CDR3 coding sequence is TGCGCCAGCAGCCATACGACTATACAGAGCTCCTACAATGAGCAGTTCTTC. Encoded protein: CASSHTTIQSSYNEQFF.

This clonotype showed up many times. The chain has TRBV29-1 and TRBJ2-7, with TRBD1 as a possible D gene (6 bases). Germline V lookup: CDR1 SQVTM, CDR2 ANQGSEA. The CDR3 spans 12 residues. V was pared by 5 bases and J by 5 bases, with 13 bases between. This chain's CDR3 is CSVLTGRDEQYF. The CDR3 nucleotides are TGCAGCGTTTTGACAGGACGAGACGAGCAGTACTTC.

This clonotype was observed a handful of times. Being one base from a much bigger clone, this may be a read error. V is TRBV5-6 and J is TRBJ1-2, with D unclear. The CDR3 is 13 amino acids. Germline CDR1 and CDR2: SGHDT and YYEEEE. V was trimmed by 4 bases and J by 7 bases, leaving 14 bases between them. This CDR3 is CASSGTQAFGYTF. DNA for the CDR3: TGTGCCAGCAGCGGAACTCAGGCCTTTGGCTACACCTTC.

This clonotype was counted at least ten times. This chain joins TRBV2 and TRBJ1-4; D is perhaps TRBD1 (6 bases). The CDR3 spans 12 residues. The V end lost 7 bases, the J end lost 7 bases, and 10 bases lay between the germline ends. CDR1 is SNHLY, CDR2 FYNNEI, per germline. CDR3 sequence reads: CASIGGIEKLFF. DNA of the CDR3: TGTGCCAGCATAGGGGGTATTGAAAAACTGTTTTTT.

Points on this clonotype: A junction end diverges from the germline sequence, so it may reflect a read error. The genes are TRBV5-1 and TRBJ2-5; the D gene could be TRBD1 or TRBD2 (6 bases each). Looked up from germline, CDR1 is SGHRS and CDR2 is YFSETQ. The CDR3 contains 14 residues. CDR3 residues: CASSFLAGQDTQYF. In DNA, the CDR3 is TGCGCCAGCAGCTTCCTCGCGGGACAAGACACCCAGTACTTC.

This clonotype was counted at least ten times. This chain uses TRBV5-6 with TRBJ1-5; a weak D match, TRBD1 (6 bases). Trimming took 4 bases from V and 3 from J, leaving 17 bases between them. From germline, CDR1 is SGHDT and CDR2 YYEEEE. This CDR3 contains 16 residues. The CDR3: CASSRGGGSFNQPQHF. CDR3 nucleotide sequence: TGTGCCAGCAGCCGAGGTGGGGGCTCGTTCAATCAGCCCCAGCATTTT.